The 23 T cell receptor beta chains below come from one sample, sequenced in a study of shared clonotypes between healthy human individuals. Assay used: immunoSEQ multiplex PCR; TCRdb lists only in-frame clones, some missing. The repertoire consists of under 650,000 clones, with about 95% occurring once and the leading ten covering 0.06%. The sample comprised naive CD4+ T cells sorted from blood. Subset denoted: CD45RA+ positively selected. The receptors derive from a woman aged 25 to 45 in good health.

The J gene is TRBJ1-5, the V gene TRBV6-6; D is possibly TRBD1 (6 bases). The CDR3 runs 14 residues. The germline CDR1 and CDR2 sequences are MNHNY and SVGAGI (reference sequence). The ends were cut back, 7 bases at V and 7 bases at J, with 17 bases in the middle. CDR3 in amino acids: CASTRGNRAQPQHF. The CDR3 DNA follows: TGTGCCAGCACCCGAGGGAACAGGGCCCAGCCCCAGCATTTT.

The rearrangement uses TRBV18 and TRBJ2-3; 9 bases match TRBD2. The CDR3 runs to 15 residues. V lost 3 bases, J lost 4 bases, and 5 bases stayed unmatched. CDR1 and CDR2 (germline): KGHSH, LQKENI. The CDR3 DNA is TGTGCCAGCTCACCTGCGGGAGGGCCGTCAGATACGCAGTATTTT. It is translated as CASSPAGGPSDTQYF.

CDR3 bases: TGTGCCAGCAGTTACGGGGACATCACAGATACGCAGTATTTT. It encodes CASSYGDITDTQYF. The chain carries TRBV6-5 and TRBJ2-3; D possibly corresponds to TRBD1 (6 bases). Germline-derived CDR1 and CDR2 are MNHEY and SVGAGI. The ends were cut back, 2 bases at V and 2 bases at J, with 8 bases in the middle. The CDR3 sequence is 14 residues long.

This chain connects TRBV7-2 to TRBJ2-7; D assignment may be TRBD1 or TRBD2 (5 bases each). Trimming stripped 4 bases from V and 7 bases from J, with 23 bases between. Germline CDR1 and CDR2: SGHTA and FQGNSA. The CDR3 consists of 16 residues. The CDR3 loop is CASSSPPGTPAREQYF. In DNA form, the CDR3 reads TGTGCCAGCAGCTCCCCGCCCGGGACCCCGGCTAGAGAGCAGTACTTC.

The chain has TRBV5-6 and TRBJ1-1; D is ambiguous. Trimming stripped 1 base from V and 4 bases from J, with 5 bases between. CDR1 is SGHDT and CDR2 is YYEEEE in the germline V gene. The CDR3 runs 12 residues. The CDR3 DNA is TGTGCCAGCAGCTTGACTCCCACTGAAGCTTTCTTT. Translated: CASSLTPTEAFF. Full variable domain (remainder filled in from reference TRBV5-6 and TRBJ1-1): DAGVTQSPTHLIKTRGQQVTLRCSPKSGHDTVSWYQQALGQGPQFIFQYYEEEERQRGNFPDRFSGHQFPNYSSELNVNALLLGDSALYLCASSLTPTEAFFGQGTRLTVV.

V and J are TRBV6-6 and TRBJ2-2, with D unclear. With 6 bases removed from V and 5 bases from J, the gap between germline ends came to 19 bases. The CDR3 totals 16 residues. The germline V gene encodes CDR1 MNHNY and CDR2 SVGAGI (reference sequence). The CDR3 nucleotides are TGTGCCAGCAGCCCCCTCAAGGCCCACACGACCGGGGAGCTGTTTTTT. Residues: CASSPLKAHTTGELFF.

The chain carries TRBV2 and TRBJ1-2, with unresolved D. V gave up 2 bases and J gave up 4 bases, with 11 bases separating them. Germline values: CDR1 SNHLY, CDR2 FYNNEI. The CDR3 totals 14 residues. The CDR3 region is CASSEILQTYGYTF. CDR3 coding DNA: TGTGCCAGCAGTGAAATTTTACAAACCTATGGCTACACCTTC. Full variable domain (outside the CDR3, taken from reference TRBV2 and TRBJ1-2): EPEVTQTPSHQVTQMGQEVILRCVPISNHLYFYWYRQILGQKVEFLVSFYNNEISEKSEIFDDQFSVERPDGSNFTLKIRSTKLEDSAMYFCASSEILQTYGYTFGSGTRLTVV.

The DNA for the CDR3 is TGTGCCAGCAGGAGGGAATCTGGGGCCAACGTCCTGACTTTC. It translates to CASRRESGANVLTF. This chain uses TRBV7-9 with TRBJ2-6; D perhaps matches TRBD2 (5 bases). Germline assignment: CDR1 SEHNR and CDR2 FQNEAQ (reference sequence). The CDR3 runs 14 residues. The ends were cut back, 6 bases at V and 1 base at J, with 7 bases in the middle.

This chain connects TRBV25-1 to TRBJ2-7; D unclear. V dropped 4 bases and J dropped 3 bases, with 7 bases sitting between them. CDR3 length: 12 residues. The germline V gene encodes CDR1 MGHDK and CDR2 SYGVNS. CDR3 residues: CASSGQLYEQYF. CDR3 nucleotide sequence: TGTGCCAGCAGTGGGCAGCTCTACGAGCAGTACTTC.

This clone was seen only once. The chain employs TRBV28 and TRBJ2-1; D not certain. Germline V gives CDR1 MDHEN, CDR2 SYDVKM. The CDR3 extends over 12 amino acids. Deletions cut 1 base from V and 9 bases from J, with 7 bases between. CDR3 amino acids: CASSLSYSEQFF. The CDR3 DNA is TGTGCCAGCAGTTTATCCTATAGTGAGCAGTTCTTC.

The chain has TRBV21-1 and TRBJ2-1; no check of the table's D call, TRBD1, against the DNA was made. TRBV21-1 is a known pseudogene. CDR3 length equals 14 residues. CDR3 amino acids: CATVGYRYYNEQFF. The CDR3 DNA sequence: TGTGCCACCGTGGGATACAGGTACTACAATGAGCAGTTCTTC.

J is TRBJ1-5 and V is TRBV6-5, with D maybe TRBD1 (5 bases). The V end lost 6 bases, the J end lost 7 bases, and 19 bases lay between the germline ends. The CDR3 has 15 amino acids. Germline V lookup: CDR1 MNHEY, CDR2 SVGAGI. CDR3 sequence reads: CASSFTGGSGQPQHF. CDR3 bases: TGTGCCAGCAGCTTCACGGGGGGGTCGGGGCAGCCCCAGCATTTT.

This chain connects TRBV28 to TRBJ1-6, with TRBD1 matching 7 bases. V gave up 9 bases and J gave up 5 bases; unmatched junction bases: 4. CDR1 and CDR2 from the germline V gene are MDHEN and SYDVKM. The CDR3 runs 13 residues. The CDR3 sequence is CASRTGHNSPLHF. The CDR3 DNA reads as TGTGCCAGTAGGACAGGCCATAATTCACCCCTCCACTTT. The full variable domain, its missing parts supplied by reference TRBV28 and TRBJ1-6, is DVKVTQSSRYLVKRTGEKVFLECVQDMDHENMFWYRQDPGLGLRLIYFSYDVKMKEKGDIPEGYSVSREKKERFSLILESASTNQTSMYLCASRTGHNSPLHFGNGTRLTVT.

The chain is built from TRBV9 and TRBJ2-6, with no clear D. Germline V gene data show CDR1 as SGDLS and CDR2 as YYNGEE. V was shortened by 0 bases and J by 0 bases, with 7 bases between the two germline ends. The CDR3 length is 16 residues. The CDR3: CASSVVSASGANVLTF. The CDR3 coding sequence is TGTGCCAGCAGCGTAGTCAGCGCCTCTGGGGCCAACGTCCTGACTTTC. The variable domain in full, completed from reference TRBV9 and TRBJ2-6, reads DSGVTQTPKHLITATGQRVTLRCSPRSGDLSVYWYQQSLDQGLQFLIQYYNGEERAKGNILERFSAQQFPDLHSELNLSSLELGDSALYFCASSVVSASGANVLTFGAGSRLTVL.

The rearrangement joins TRBV7-8 to TRBJ2-1; 8 positions match TRBD2. After removal of 2 bases from V and 0 bases from J, the junction contained 3 bases not matched to a gene. Germline-derived CDR1 and CDR2 are SGHVS and FQNEAQ. CDR3 length: 16 residues. The CDR3 protein is CASSLLAGGSYNEQFF. The CDR3 DNA follows: TGTGCCAGCAGCTTACTTGCGGGAGGCTCCTACAATGAGCAGTTCTTC.

V usage is TRBV6-5 and J usage is TRBJ2-2; D gene ambiguous. Trimming stripped 1 base from V and 2 bases from J, with 8 bases between. Germline V lookup: CDR1 MNHEY, CDR2 SVGAGI. The length of the CDR3 is 15 residues. The CDR3 DNA reads as TGTGCCAGCAGTTACTTCTACGGAAACACCGGGGAGCTGTTTTTT. Its translation is CASSYFYGNTGELFF.

Comments on this clone: Other DNA sequences in this sample translate to the same CDR3. This chain links TRBV29-1 with TRBJ2-6; D remains ambiguous. The V gene's germline CDR1 is SQVTM and CDR2 ANQGSEA. The CDR3 runs 13 residues. V lost 4 bases to trimming and J lost 0 bases, with 4 bases between them. The CDR3 sequence: CSVVGSGANVLTF. The DNA for the CDR3 is TGCAGCGTTGTGGGCTCTGGGGCCAACGTCCTGACTTTC.

The chain is built from TRBV5-1 and TRBJ2-5; TRBD1 matches 8 bases. V lost 0 bases to trimming and J lost 5 bases; unmatched junction nucleotides: 6. Germline V gives CDR1 SGHRS, CDR2 YFSETQ. The CDR3 spans 15 residues. CDR3 in amino acids: CASSLGQGAWETQYF. The CDR3 DNA follows: TGCGCCAGCAGCTTGGGTCAGGGGGCTTGGGAGACCCAGTACTTC.

The V and J genes are TRBV20-1 and TRBJ1-2; D may be TRBD1 (5 bases). The V gene lost 6 bases and the J gene lost 5 bases, with 10 bases spanning the gap. The CDR3 loop spans 11 amino acids. Per germline, CDR1 DFQATT and CDR2 SNEGSKA (reference sequence). CDR3 residues: CSAYQGYGYTF. The CDR3 DNA reads TGCAGTGCCTACCAGGGATATGGCTACACCTTC.

The chain couples TRBV18 to TRBJ1-4, with D perhaps matching TRBD1 (5 bases). The length of the CDR3 is 16 residues. Germline V CDR1 and CDR2: KGHSH, LQKENI. V dropped 4 bases and J dropped 2 bases, with 14 bases sitting between them. CDR3 protein: CASSRLEGTTNEKLFF. The DNA of the CDR3 is TGTGCCAGCTCACGTCTGGAGGGGACTACTAATGAAAAACTGTTTTTT.

The chain is built from TRBV5-1 and TRBJ2-7; 12 nucleotides agree with TRBD2. This CDR3 comprises 15 residues. The germline gives CDR1 SGHRS, CDR2 YFSETQ. V lost 4 bases and J lost 7; bases outside the gene matches: 9. The CDR3 reads CASSTILAGGEEQYF. As DNA, the CDR3 is TGCGCCAGCAGCACAATACTAGCGGGAGGTGAAGAGCAGTACTTC.

This chain connects TRBV6-5 to TRBJ2-5; unclear D gene. Between the trimmed V and J ends, which lost 2 bases and 7 bases, there was a span of 5 bases. In germline, CDR1 is MNHEY, CDR2 SVGAGI. CDR3 length: 11 residues. CDR3 residues: CASSYPGTQYF. The CDR3 coding sequence is TGTGCCAGCAGTTACCCCGGGACCCAGTACTTC.

The chain has TRBV28 and TRBJ1-4; 7 bases fit TRBD1. This CDR3 is built from 17 residues. Germline CDR1 reads MDHEN; CDR2 reads SYDVKM. V shed 5 bases, J shed 1 base, and the junction held 10 bases outside the gene matches. CDR3 nucleotide sequence: TGTGCCAGCAGTGGAGACAGGGAGGGTGGAACTAATGAAAAACTGTTTTTT. Protein sequence: CASSGDREGGTNEKLFF.